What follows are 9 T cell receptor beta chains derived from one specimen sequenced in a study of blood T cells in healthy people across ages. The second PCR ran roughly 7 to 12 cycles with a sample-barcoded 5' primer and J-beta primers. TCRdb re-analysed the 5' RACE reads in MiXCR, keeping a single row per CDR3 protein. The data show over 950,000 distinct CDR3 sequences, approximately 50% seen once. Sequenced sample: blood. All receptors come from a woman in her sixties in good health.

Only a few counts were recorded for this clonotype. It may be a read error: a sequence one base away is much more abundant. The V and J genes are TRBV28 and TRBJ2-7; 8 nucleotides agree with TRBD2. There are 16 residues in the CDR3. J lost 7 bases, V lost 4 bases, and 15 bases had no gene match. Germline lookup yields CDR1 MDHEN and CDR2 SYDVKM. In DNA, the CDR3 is TGTGCCAGCAGTTCCGACAGACTAGCGATGGTCAATGAGCAGTACTTC. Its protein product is CASSSDRLAMVNEQYF. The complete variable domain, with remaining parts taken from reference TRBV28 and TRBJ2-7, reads DVKVTQSSRYLVKRTGEKVFLECVQDMDHENMFWYRQDPGLGLRLIYFSYDVKMKEKGDIPEGYSVSREKKERFSLILESASTNQTSMYLCASSSDRLAMVNEQYFGPGTRLTVT.

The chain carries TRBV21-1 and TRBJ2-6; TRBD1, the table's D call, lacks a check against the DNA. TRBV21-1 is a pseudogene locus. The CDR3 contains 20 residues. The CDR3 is CASSEELRDREGPGANVLTF. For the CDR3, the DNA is TGTGCCAGCAGCGAAGAGCTCCGGGACAGGGAAGGCCCTGGGGCCAACGTCCTGACTTTC.

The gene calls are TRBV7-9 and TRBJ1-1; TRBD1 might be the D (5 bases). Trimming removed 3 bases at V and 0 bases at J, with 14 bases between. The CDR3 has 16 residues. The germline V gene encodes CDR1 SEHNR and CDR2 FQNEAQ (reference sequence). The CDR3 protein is CASSFGGSGLNTEAFF. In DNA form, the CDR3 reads TGTGCCAGCAGCTTCGGCGGATCAGGGTTGAACACTGAAGCTTTCTTT.

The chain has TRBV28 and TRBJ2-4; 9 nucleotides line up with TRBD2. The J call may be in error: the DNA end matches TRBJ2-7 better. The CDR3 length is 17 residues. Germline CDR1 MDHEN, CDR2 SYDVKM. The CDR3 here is CASSLKGTSFLRHEQYF. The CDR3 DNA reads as TGTGCCAGCAGTTTAAAAGGGACTAGCTTTCTGCGGCACGAGCAGTACTTC.

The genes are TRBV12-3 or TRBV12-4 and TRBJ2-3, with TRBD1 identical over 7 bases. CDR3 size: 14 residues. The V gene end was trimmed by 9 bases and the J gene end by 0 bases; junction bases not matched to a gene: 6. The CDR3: CARGQPKSTDTQYF. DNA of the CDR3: TGTGCCAGGGGACAGCCAAAAAGCACAGATACGCAGTATTTT.

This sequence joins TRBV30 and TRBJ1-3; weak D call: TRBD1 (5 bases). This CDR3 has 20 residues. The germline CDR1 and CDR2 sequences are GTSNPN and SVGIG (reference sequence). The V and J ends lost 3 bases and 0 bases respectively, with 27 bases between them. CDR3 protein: CAWRGFSGDLSGNSGNTIYF. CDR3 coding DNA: TGTGCCTGGAGGGGATTTTCCGGGGACCTTTCAGGAAACTCTGGAAACACCATATATTTT.

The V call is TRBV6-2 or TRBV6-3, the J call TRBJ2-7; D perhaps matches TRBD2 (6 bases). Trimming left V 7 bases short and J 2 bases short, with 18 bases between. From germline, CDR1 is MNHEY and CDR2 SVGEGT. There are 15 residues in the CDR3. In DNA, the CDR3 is TGTGCCAGCAAAGCGGGCGGTTACTTAACCTACGAGCAGTACTTC. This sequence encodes CASKAGGYLTYEQYF.

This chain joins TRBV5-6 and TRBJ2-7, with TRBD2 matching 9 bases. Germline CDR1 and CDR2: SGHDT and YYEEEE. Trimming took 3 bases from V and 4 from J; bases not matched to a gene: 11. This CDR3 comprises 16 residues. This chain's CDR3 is CASSSQAGGFIYEQYF. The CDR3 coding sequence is TGTGCCAGCAGCTCTCAGGCGGGAGGGTTTATATACGAGCAGTACTTC.

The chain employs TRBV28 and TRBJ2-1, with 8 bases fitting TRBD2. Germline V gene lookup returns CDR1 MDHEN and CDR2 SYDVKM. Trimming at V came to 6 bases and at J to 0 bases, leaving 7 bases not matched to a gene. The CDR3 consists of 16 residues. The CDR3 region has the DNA TGTGCCAGCAGCACACTAGCGGAAAGCTCCTACAATGAGCAGTTCTTC. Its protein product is CASSTLAESSYNEQFF.